One sample yielded the 26 T cell receptor beta chains listed below, sequenced in a study of CD8+CD57+ T cells in acquired aplastic anemia. Genomic DNA, the template, was used for profiling of the TCR beta VDJ and CDR3. MiXCR was run by TCRdb on the reads, yielding one entry per CDR3 protein. The sample holds fewer than 250,000 distinct CDR3 sequences; approximately 50% are singletons and the top ten take about 7.8%. Patients picked for sequencing had shown CD8+CD57+ cell expansion detected by flow cytometry. The sample comprised sorted CD4+, CD8+, or CD8+CD57+ T cells (not recorded which) from PBMCs. The receptors come from a human donor with aplastic anemia.

The chain links TRBV4-1 to TRBJ2-2; tentative D call: TRBD1 (6 bases). The CDR3 runs 16 residues. Trimming stripped 0 bases from V and 4 bases from J, with 12 bases between. Looked up from germline, CDR1 is MGHRA and CDR2 is YSYEKL. The CDR3 DNA reads TGCGCCAGCAGCCAAGACCGGACAGCTATCACCGGGGAGCTGTTTTTT. Amino acid sequence: CASSQDRTAITGELFF.

The chain is built from TRBV28 and TRBJ1-6; 8 bases fit TRBD1. The CDR3 contains 14 residues. Losses at the gene ends were 6 bases for V and 7 bases for J; bases not matched to a gene: 5. Per the germline V gene, CDR1 is MDHEN and CDR2 is SYDVKM. The CDR3 DNA reads as TGTGCCAGCAGCCCAGGGGGCTCCAATTCACCCCTCCACTTT. Translated, it gives CASSPGGSNSPLHF. The whole variable domain, remainder taken from reference TRBV28 and TRBJ1-6, is DVKVTQSSRYLVKRTGEKVFLECVQDMDHENMFWYRQDPGLGLRLIYFSYDVKMKEKGDIPEGYSVSREKKERFSLILESASTNQTSMYLCASSPGGSNSPLHFGNGTRLTVT.

In its sample, this clonotype was seen many times. The rearrangement links TRBV6-5 to TRBJ2-7; D not resolved. The CDR3 is 13 amino acids. The V and J ends lost 3 bases and 6 bases respectively, with 12 bases between them. Germline-derived CDR1 and CDR2 are MNHEY and SVGAGI. DNA of the CDR3: TGTGCCAGCAGTTATGGGAAAACGGCCGAGCAGTACTTC. Its translation is CASSYGKTAEQYF.

The J gene is TRBJ2-3, the V gene TRBV7-2, with 11 bases fitting TRBD2. This CDR3 contains 19 residues. J lost 1 base, V lost 1 base, and 10 bases had no gene match. The germline V gene encodes CDR1 SGHTA and CDR2 FQGNSA. CDR3: CASSLGALAGGWGTDTQYF. The CDR3, as DNA: TGTGCCAGCAGCTTAGGTGCGCTAGCGGGAGGATGGGGCACAGATACGCAGTATTTT.

This clonotype came up a few times. A much larger clone differs from this one at a single base, so this may be a read error. The genes are TRBV4-3 and TRBJ1-1; no definite D call. There are 13 residues in the CDR3. V was clipped by 5 bases and J by 3 bases, with 10 bases between them. In germline, CDR1 is LGHNA, CDR2 YSLEER. DNA of the CDR3: TGCGCCAGCAGCTACCGAGTGTACACTGAAGCTTTCTTT. Its protein is CASSYRVYTEAFF.

A remark on this clonotype: One end of the junction is discordant with germline, which a read error may explain. V usage is TRBV7-7 and J usage is TRBJ2-5; D remains unclear. This CDR3 comprises 13 residues. CDR1 is SSHAT and CDR2 is FNYEAQ in the germline V gene (reference sequence). DNA for the CDR3: TGTGCTAGCAGCGTTGGGCGAGAAGAGACCCAGTACTTC. Its protein is CASSVGREETQYF.

This sequence joins TRBV19 and TRBJ2-7; D perhaps matches TRBD2 (5 bases). CDR1 LNHDA and CDR2 SQIVND come from the germline V gene (reference sequence). The CDR3 has 16 amino acids. V was shortened by 1 base and J by 2 bases, with 15 bases between the two germline ends. This CDR3 reads CASSIGHGRETYEQYF. DNA for the CDR3: TGTGCCAGTAGTATAGGGCACGGACGGGAAACCTACGAGCAGTACTTC.

This clonotype was detected many times. This chain connects TRBV4-3 to TRBJ1-5; TRBD1 might be the D (5 bases). V lost 4 bases to trimming and J lost 0 bases, with 13 bases between them. Germline loops: CDR1 LGHNA, CDR2 YSLEER. The CDR3 length is 16 residues. The CDR3 nucleotides are TGCGCCAGCAGCCCGGGGACCGCTTATAGCAATCAGCCCCAGCATTTT. Translation gives CASSPGTAYSNQPQHF.

This chain connects TRBV9 to TRBJ2-6, with 7 positions matching TRBD2. CDR1 SGDLS and CDR2 YYNGEE come from the germline V gene. V dropped 3 bases and J dropped 5; count of bases not matched to a gene: 2. This CDR3 has 14 amino acids. The DNA of the CDR3 is TGTGCCAGCAGCGAAAGCGGGAGGGCCAACGTCCTGACTTTC. Translation gives CASSESGRANVLTF.

V is TRBV6-2 or TRBV6-3 and J is TRBJ2-7; D uncertain. V gave up 6 bases and J gave up 3 bases, with 9 bases separating them. CDR1 and CDR2 (germline): MNHEY, SVGEGT. The CDR3 totals 12 residues. Here the CDR3 DNA reads TGTGCCAGCAGCCCCATCTTCTACGAGCAGTACTTC. Encoded protein: CASSPIFYEQYF.

Comments on this clonotype: One base away lies a much larger clone, so this may be a sequencing read error. The V call is TRBV12-3 or TRBV12-4, the J call TRBJ2-7; 9 bases align to TRBD2. Trimming took 5 bases from V and 5 from J; bases not matched to a gene: 10. The CDR3 covers 15 residues. The CDR3 loop reads CASSPREGPPHEQYF. The CDR3 DNA reads as TGTGCCAGCAGTCCGCGGGAGGGCCCTCCACACGAGCAGTACTTC.

This chain joins TRBV7-8 and TRBJ2-2; 9 nucleotides agree with TRBD2. This CDR3 contains 18 residues. CDR1 SGHVS and CDR2 FQNEAQ come from the germline V gene. J gave up 0 bases and V 6 bases, and 11 bases lay outside the gene matches. CDR3 in amino acids: CASRRTSVPIANTGELFF. The CDR3 DNA is TGTGCCAGCAGACGGACTAGCGTACCCATTGCGAACACCGGGGAGCTGTTTTTT.

This clonotype was counted a single time. The rearrangement links TRBV20-1 to TRBJ1-6; D remains unclear. Trimming stripped 6 bases from V and 10 bases from J, with 13 bases between. The CDR3 has 12 residues. The V gene's germline CDR1 is DFQATT and CDR2 SNEGSKA (reference sequence). The CDR3 DNA reads TGCAGTGCCGGAGCTTTGGGGTCACCCCTCCACTTT. It yields the protein CSAGALGSPLHF.

This clonotype was seen a handful of times. The J gene is TRBJ2-2, the V gene TRBV5-1, with 10 bases matching TRBD2. The germline CDR1 and CDR2 sequences are SGHRS and YFSETQ. This CDR3 comprises 19 residues. The ends lost 1 base at V and 1 base at J; junction bases unmatched: 10. As DNA, the CDR3 is TGCGCCAGCAGCTTGTTCCTTAGGACTAGCGGATTGAACACCGGGGAGCTGTTTTTT. Protein: CASSLFLRTSGLNTGELFF.

This clonotype came up many times. The chain joins TRBV7-9 to TRBJ2-7, with 9 bases that match TRBD2. The CDR3 spans 17 residues. The J segment lost 3 bases and the V segment lost 5 bases, leaving 14 bases of the junction unmatched. In germline, CDR1 is SEHNR, CDR2 FQNEAQ (reference sequence). CDR3 region: CASSPRASAGGNYEQYF. The CDR3 region has the DNA TGTGCCAGCAGCCCGAGGGCCTCAGCGGGGGGCAACTACGAGCAGTACTTC. The full variable domain, rest sourced from reference TRBV7-9 and TRBJ2-7, is DTGVSQNPRHKITKRGQNVTFRCDPISEHNRLYWYRQTLGQGPEFLTYFQNEAQLEKSRLLSDRFSAERPKGSFSTLEIQRTEQGDSAMYLCASSPRASAGGNYEQYFGPGTRLTVT.

The V call is TRBV11-2, the J call TRBJ2-7, with D unresolved. CDR1 SGHAT and CDR2 FQNNGV come from the germline V gene. The length of the CDR3 is 12 residues. The germline V and J ends were trimmed by 2 bases and 4 bases, with 6 bases remaining between them. CDR3: CASSLSQYEQYF. The CDR3 DNA reads as TGTGCCAGCAGCTTAAGTCAGTACGAGCAGTACTTC.

This clonotype was seen once. V usage is TRBV20-1 and J usage is TRBJ1-2; 12 nucleotides match TRBD1. This CDR3 is 14 amino acids long. Germline V gives CDR1 DFQATT, CDR2 SNEGSKA (reference sequence). With 2 bases clipped from V and 7 bases from J, the junction kept 5 bases outside the gene matches. The CDR3 bases are TGCAGTGCTAGACCCGGGACAGGGGGCTTTGGCTACACCTTC. Translating it yields CSARPGTGGFGYTF.

This clonotype was recorded only once. This CDR3 reads CASTHGVDGNQPQHF. The DNA of the CDR3 is TGTGCCAGCACCCATGGGGTGGACGGCAATCAGCCCCAGCATTTT. The chain is built from TRBV6-1 and TRBJ1-5, with D unclear. CDR1 and CDR2 (germline): MNHNS, SASEGT. V was clipped by 7 bases and J by 2 bases, with 15 bases between them. CDR3 length: 15 residues.

This clonotype was counted many times. V usage is TRBV24-1 and J usage is TRBJ2-3; D is unresolved. This CDR3 comprises 16 residues. V lost 5 bases to trimming and J lost 2 bases, with 16 bases between them. The V gene's germline CDR1 is KGHDR and CDR2 SFDVKD. The DNA of the CDR3 is TGTGCCACCAGTGGGGTAGCTGGGATATACACAGATACGCAGTATTTT. It specifies CATSGVAGIYTDTQYF.

The V and J genes are TRBV10-1 and TRBJ2-7; D may be TRBD2 (5 bases). CDR3 size: 13 residues. From germline, CDR1 is WNHNN and CDR2 SYGVQD (reference sequence). Trimming cost V 3 bases and J 6 bases, with 12 bases left between them. CDR3 sequence: CASSDGGPIEQYF. Written as DNA, the CDR3 is TGCGCCAGCAGTGATGGCGGGCCGATCGAGCAGTACTTC.

This clonotype was observed many times. The chain is built from TRBV20-1 and TRBJ2-1; 15 nucleotides match TRBD2. The CDR3 consists of 19 residues. The germline gives CDR1 DFQATT, CDR2 SNEGSKA (reference sequence). V shed 5 bases and J 5 bases; nucleotides not matched to a gene: 16. The CDR3 nucleotides read TGCAGTGCTCGAGGGCAGGCTGGGACTAGCGGGAGGATCGACAATGAGCAGTTCTTC. It codes for CSARGQAGTSGRIDNEQFF.

In its sample, this clonotype was seen a few times. The rearrangement joins TRBV10-3 to TRBJ2-2; 7 positions match TRBD2. The CDR3 is 17 residues long. The V gene's germline CDR1 is ENHRY and CDR2 SYGVKD. The V gene end was trimmed by 10 bases and the J gene end by 1 base; junction bases not matched to a gene: 15. The CDR3 DNA reads TGTGCCAGCAGATTCCACCCAAGCGGGGAGAACACCGGGGAGCTGTTTTTT. Translated, it gives CASRFHPSGENTGELFF.

This clonotype was recorded at least ten times. J is TRBJ2-1 and V is TRBV12-3 or TRBV12-4, with 7 bases identical to TRBD2. J was trimmed by 8 bases and V by 6 bases; bases with no gene match: 7. This CDR3 spans 13 amino acids. The CDR3, as DNA: TGTGCCAGCAGGCCGACTAGCCGCTATGAGCAGTTCTTC. It translates to CASRPTSRYEQFF.

A remark on this clonotype: A much larger clone lies a single base off, so this may be a read error. This chain uses TRBV4-3 with TRBJ2-1; D perhaps matches TRBD2 (6 bases). The germline V and J ends were trimmed by 1 base and 6 bases, with 16 bases remaining between them. The CDR3 totals 16 residues. Germline lookup yields CDR1 LGHNA and CDR2 YSLEER. In DNA form, the CDR3 reads TGCGCCAGCAGCCAAGGTCACCTAGCGCACGGCAATGAGCAGTTCTTC. Translated, it gives CASSQGHLAHGNEQFF.

DNA of the CDR3: TGTGCCACCAGTGATTCGGGGGACAGTTCCTACGAGCAGTACTTC. It translates to CATSDSGDSSYEQYF. This chain joins TRBV24-1 and TRBJ2-7, with D possibly being TRBD1 (7 bases). The germline V gene has CDR1 KGHDR and CDR2 SFDVKD. This CDR3 contains 15 residues. Trimming removed 2 bases at V and 1 base at J, with 11 bases between.

This chain joins TRBV20-1 and TRBJ2-3; the D is unclear. CDR1 and CDR2 (germline): DFQATT, SNEGSKA (reference sequence). V was trimmed by 1 base and J by 1 base, leaving 9 bases between them. The CDR3 runs to 14 residues. The CDR3 bases are TGCAGTGCTAGAGCTACCGGCGGCACAGATACGCAGTATTTT. As protein: CSARATGGTDTQYF.